This TCR beta chain was obtained from a study of T cell clones after liver transplantation. Study results and caveats: Low donor cell numbers restricted donor-reactive repertoire measurement in a couple of subjects.

Assay: immunoSEQ multiplex PCR; the TCRdb copy retains only in-frame clones and omits some. The data show over 50,000 clones, with about 81% seen just once and 7.5% to 10% held by the top ten. About this clone itself: The antigen is unknown.

Germline V gene data show CDR1 as SGHDT and CDR2 as YYEEEE. This CDR3 region has 12 residues. The V gene lost 7 bases and the J gene lost 3 bases, with 11 bases spanning the gap. The source material was CD4+ T cells from blood, sampled before liver transplant. This sequence joins TRBV5-6 and TRBJ2-7; D unclear. The source is a human donor who received a liver transplant. This CDR3 is CASGLGLYEQYF. Written as DNA, the CDR3 is TGTGCCAGCGGGCTAGGGCTCTACGAGCAGTACTTC.